The 8 T cell receptor beta chains reported below all come from one sample, sequenced in a study of T cell changes during pregnancy in multiple sclerosis. Measured with immunoSEQ multiplex PCR; TCRdb has only the in-frame clones, and not every one. This sample has some 41,000 clones, with approximately 91% found just once. Sequenced sample: PBMCs (not recorded whether the cells were cultured). The receptors here all came from a female donor with multiple sclerosis, enrolled in a pregnancy study.

The rearrangement links TRBV27 to TRBJ2-3; no clear D gene. In germline, CDR1 is MNHEY, CDR2 SMNVEV (reference sequence). Trimming left V 6 bases short and J 0 bases short, with 4 bases between. This CDR3 comprises 12 residues. CDR3 sequence: CASSYSTDTQYF. CDR3 nucleotides: TGTGCCAGCAGCTATAGCACAGATACGCAGTATTTT.

The chain recombines TRBV6-1 with TRBJ2-3; no clear D. Trimming removed 1 base from V and 0 bases from J, with 5 bases in between. In germline, CDR1 is MNHNS, CDR2 SASEGT. This CDR3 has 14 residues. CDR3 nucleotide sequence: TGTGCCAGCAGTGAAGGGTCAAGCACAGATACGCAGTATTTT. Its protein is CASSEGSSTDTQYF.

This clone was seen a few times. The chain uses TRBV6-6 and TRBJ2-7; no definite D call. Per the germline V gene, CDR1 is MNHNY and CDR2 is SVGAGI (reference sequence). This CDR3 is built from 15 residues. The germline V and J ends were trimmed by 0 bases and 7 bases, with 16 bases remaining between them. The CDR3: CASSYSLLSSLEQYF. The DNA of the CDR3 is TGTGCCAGCAGTTACTCACTCCTTTCTTCTTTGGAGCAGTACTTC.

This sequence joins TRBV4-3 and TRBJ2-1, with D possibly TRBD2 on 6 matching bases. Between the trimmed V and J ends, which lost 1 base and 5 bases, there was a span of 15 bases. The CDR3 sequence is 16 residues long. Germline CDR1 reads LGHNA; CDR2 reads YSLEER. CDR3 sequence (DNA): TGCGCCAGCAGCCAAGGCTTGGGACTTCCAAACAATGAGCAGTTCTTC. Its protein product is CASSQGLGLPNNEQFF.

V and J are TRBV9 and TRBJ2-7; D perhaps matches TRBD2 (5 bases). V was shortened by 1 base and J by 4 bases, with 12 bases between the two germline ends. The CDR3 length is 14 residues. Germline CDR1 is SGDLS and CDR2 is YYNGEE. The CDR3 nucleotides read TGTGCCAGCAGCGTAATGGGGAGCGGTTACGAGCAGTACTTC. Translation gives CASSVMGSGYEQYF. Full variable domain (rest looked up from reference TRBV9 and TRBJ2-7): DSGVTQTPKHLITATGQRVTLRCSPRSGDLSVYWYQQSLDQGLQFLIQYYNGEERAKGNILERFSAQQFPDLHSELNLSSLELGDSALYFCASSVMGSGYEQYFGPGTRLTVT.

The chain is built from TRBV10-2 and TRBJ2-1; 10 bases map to TRBD2. The CDR3 is 14 amino acids. Germline V CDR1 and CDR2: WSHSY, SAAADI. The J segment lost 4 bases and the V segment lost 8 bases, leaving 5 bases of the junction unmatched. In DNA form, the CDR3 reads TGCGCCAGCTCACTACTAGCGGGGTACAATGAGCAGTTCTTC. Its translation is CASSLLAGYNEQFF.

Note on this clone: A read error may produce the germline difference seen at one junction end. The V call is TRBV11-2, the J call TRBJ1-2; unclear D gene. Looked up from germline, CDR1 is SGHAT and CDR2 is FQNNGV. The CDR3 length is 12 residues. The CDR3 loop is CASSLAPPERAF. CDR3 nucleotide sequence: TGTGCCAGCAGCTTAGCCCCCCCGGAGAGGGCCTTC.

The chain joins TRBV7-3 to TRBJ2-1, with D unclear. CDR1 is SGHTA, CDR2 FQGTGA, per germline. There are 15 residues in the CDR3. V lost 2 bases, J lost 0 bases, and 8 bases lay in between. Written as DNA, the CDR3 is TGTGCCAGCAGCTTAGAGTACTCCTCCTACAATGAGCAGTTCTTC. Protein sequence: CASSLEYSSYNEQFF.